A selection of T cell receptor beta chains follows, all from one sample in a study of chronic HIV infection and antiretroviral therapy. In TCRdb, the 5' RACE reads were re-called with MiXCR into one record per CDR3 protein. The profile shows more than 30,000 distinct CDR3 sequences, roughly 8.7% of them singletons. The sample comprised peripheral blood. The source of these receptors is an adult who had HIV and had not received antiretroviral therapy, or was an uninfected healthy control (not recorded which). CDR3s include the opening cysteine and the closing phenylalanine or tryptophan. The order of the fields is D gene, J gene, V gene, clone size, CDR3 protein, CDR3 DNA. The D gene is left open where the match is weak. Clone size is stated in some rows and not others, as once, few, many or a class when expanded.

>.|TRBJ1-1|TRBV12-5|many
CASGLEDSEAFF
TGTGCTAGTGGTTTGGAGGACAGCGAAGCTTTCTTT
>.|TRBJ2-3|TRBV24-1|few
CATSDPYPDTQYF
TGTGCCACCAGTGATCCGTATCCTGATACGCAGTATTTT
>TRBD2|TRBJ2-3|TRBV11-2|many
CASSEVGGEVPDTQYF
TGTGCCAGCAGCGAGGTGGGAGGGGAAGTCCCAGATACGCAGTATTTT
>TRBD1|TRBJ1-3|TRBV7-9|.
CASSTTGVAGNTIYF
TGTGCCAGCAGCACAACAGGGGTAGCGGGAAACACCATATATTTT
>.|TRBJ1-4|TRBV5-5|many
CASSLNGAGDEKLFF
TGTGCCAGCAGCTTGAACGGGGCAGGGGACGAAAAACTGTTTTTT
>.|TRBJ2-5|TRBV11-1|many
CASRAGTRSQETQYF
TGTGCCAGCAGAGCCGGGACCCGTTCCCAAGAGACCCAGTACTTC
>.|TRBJ1-2|TRBV7-6|.
CASSLAERAVYGYTF
TGTGCCAGCAGCTTAGCTGAAAGGGCAGTCTATGGCTACACCTTC
>TRBD2|TRBJ2-1|TRBV29-1|.
CSVGGGLAGDYNEQFF
TGCAGCGTTGGAGGGGGACTAGCGGGAGATTACAATGAGCAGTTCTTC
>TRBD1|TRBJ1-5|TRBV28|few
CASRDRDRAYSNQPQHF
TGTGCCAGCAGAGATCGGGACAGGGCCTATAGCAATCAGCCCCAGCATTTT
>.|TRBJ1-6|TRBV27|many
CASSLGTPGASPLHF
TGTGCCAGCAGTCTCGGGACCCCCGGCGCTTCACCCCTCCACTTT